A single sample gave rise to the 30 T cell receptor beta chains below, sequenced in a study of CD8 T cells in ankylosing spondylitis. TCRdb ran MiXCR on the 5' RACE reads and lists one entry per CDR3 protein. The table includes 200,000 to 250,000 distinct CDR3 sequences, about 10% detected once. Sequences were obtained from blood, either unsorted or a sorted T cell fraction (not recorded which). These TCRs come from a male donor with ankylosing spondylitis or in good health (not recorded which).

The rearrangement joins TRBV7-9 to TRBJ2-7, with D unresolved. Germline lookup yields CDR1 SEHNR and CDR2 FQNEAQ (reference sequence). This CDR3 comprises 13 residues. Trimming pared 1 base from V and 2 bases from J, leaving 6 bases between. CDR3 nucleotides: TGTGCCAGCAGCTTAGGGGAAACCTACGAGCAGTACTTC. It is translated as CASSLGETYEQYF.

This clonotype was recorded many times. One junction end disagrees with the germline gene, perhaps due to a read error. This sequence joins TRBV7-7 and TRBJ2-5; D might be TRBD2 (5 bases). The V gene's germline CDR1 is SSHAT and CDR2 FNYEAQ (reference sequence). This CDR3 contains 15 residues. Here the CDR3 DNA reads TGTGCTAGCAGCCCAACTAGACTCCAGCAAGAGACCCAGTACTTC. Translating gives CASSPTRLQQETQYF.

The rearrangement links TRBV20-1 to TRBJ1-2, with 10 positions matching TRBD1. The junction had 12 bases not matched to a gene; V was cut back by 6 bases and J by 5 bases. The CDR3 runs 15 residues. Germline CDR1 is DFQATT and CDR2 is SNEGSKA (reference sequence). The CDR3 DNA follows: TGCAGTGCAATGGACAGGGGGTGGATAGAGTATGGCTACACCTTC. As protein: CSAMDRGWIEYGYTF.

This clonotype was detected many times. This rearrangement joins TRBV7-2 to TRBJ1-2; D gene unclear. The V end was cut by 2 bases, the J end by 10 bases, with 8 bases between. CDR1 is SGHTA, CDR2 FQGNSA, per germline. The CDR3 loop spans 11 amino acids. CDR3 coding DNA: TGTGCCAGCAGCTTATATCGGGACTACACCTTC. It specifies CASSLYRDYTF.

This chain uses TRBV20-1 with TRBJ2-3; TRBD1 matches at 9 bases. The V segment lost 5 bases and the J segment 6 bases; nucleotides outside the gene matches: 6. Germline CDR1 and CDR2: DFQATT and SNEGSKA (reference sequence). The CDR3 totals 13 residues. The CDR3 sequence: CSAPQGAADTQYF. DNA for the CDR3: TGCAGTGCTCCACAGGGGGCAGCGGATACGCAGTATTTT.

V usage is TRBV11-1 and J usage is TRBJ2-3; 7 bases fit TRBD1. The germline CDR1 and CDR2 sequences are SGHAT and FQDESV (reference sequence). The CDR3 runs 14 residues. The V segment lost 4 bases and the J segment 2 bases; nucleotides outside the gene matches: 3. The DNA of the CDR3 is TGTGCCAGCAGCTGGGACAGCATCACAGATACGCAGTATTTT. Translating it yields CASSWDSITDTQYF. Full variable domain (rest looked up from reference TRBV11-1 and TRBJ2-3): EAEVAQSPRYKITEKSQAVAFWCDPISGHATLYWYRQILGQGPELLVQFQDESVVDDSQLPKDRFSAERLKGVDSTLKIQPAELGDSAMYLCASSWDSITDTQYFGPGTRLTVL.

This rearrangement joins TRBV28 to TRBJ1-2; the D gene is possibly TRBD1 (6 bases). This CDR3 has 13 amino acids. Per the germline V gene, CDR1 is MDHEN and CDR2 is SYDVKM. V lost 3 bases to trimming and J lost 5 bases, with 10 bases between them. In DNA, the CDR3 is TGTGCCAGCAGTTTGCCGGGGGCGTATGGCTACACCTTC. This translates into CASSLPGAYGYTF.

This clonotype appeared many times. This chain's CDR3 is CASSSGTGGAYGYTF. CDR3 bases: TGTGCCAGCAGTTCCGGGACAGGGGGCGCCTATGGCTACACCTTC. The chain is built from TRBV6-5 and TRBJ1-2; 12 bases are a match to TRBD1. Germline loops: CDR1 MNHEY, CDR2 SVGAGI. The CDR3 consists of 15 residues. The V and J ends lost 4 bases and 4 bases, in that order; junction bases with no gene match: 4.

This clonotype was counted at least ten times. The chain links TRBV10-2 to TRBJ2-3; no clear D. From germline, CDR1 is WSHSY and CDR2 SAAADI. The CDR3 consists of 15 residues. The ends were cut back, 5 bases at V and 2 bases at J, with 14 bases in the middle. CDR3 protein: CASSFGPTATDTQYF. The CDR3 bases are TGCGCCAGCAGTTTCGGGCCGACGGCCACAGATACGCAGTATTTT.

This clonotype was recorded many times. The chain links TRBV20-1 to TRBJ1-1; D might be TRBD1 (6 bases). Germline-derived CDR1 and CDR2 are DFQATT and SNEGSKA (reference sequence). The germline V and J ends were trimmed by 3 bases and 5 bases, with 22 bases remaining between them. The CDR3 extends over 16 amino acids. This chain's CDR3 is CSARPREGGAWTEAFF. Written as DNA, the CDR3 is TGCAGTGCTAGGCCGAGGGAGGGGGGCGCATGGACTGAAGCTTTCTTT.

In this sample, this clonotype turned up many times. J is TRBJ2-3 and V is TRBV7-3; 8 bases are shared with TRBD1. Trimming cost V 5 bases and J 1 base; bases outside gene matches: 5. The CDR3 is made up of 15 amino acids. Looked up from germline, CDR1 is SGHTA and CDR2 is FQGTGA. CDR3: CASSTGQGGTDTQYF. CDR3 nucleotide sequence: TGTGCCAGCAGCACAGGACAGGGCGGCACAGATACGCAGTATTTT.

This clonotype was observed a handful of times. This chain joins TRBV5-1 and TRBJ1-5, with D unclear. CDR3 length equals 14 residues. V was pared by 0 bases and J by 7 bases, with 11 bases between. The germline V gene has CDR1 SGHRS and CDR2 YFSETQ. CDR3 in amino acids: CASSLESGLQPQHF. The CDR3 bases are TGCGCCAGCAGCTTGGAGTCGGGGTTACAGCCCCAGCATTTT.

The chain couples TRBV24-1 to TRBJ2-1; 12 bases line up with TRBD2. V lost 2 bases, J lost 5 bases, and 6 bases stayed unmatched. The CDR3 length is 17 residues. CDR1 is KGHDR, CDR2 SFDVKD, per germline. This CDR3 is CATSDSSGGAFDNEQFF. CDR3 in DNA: TGTGCCACCAGTGATTCTAGCGGGGGGGCCTTTGACAATGAGCAGTTCTTC.

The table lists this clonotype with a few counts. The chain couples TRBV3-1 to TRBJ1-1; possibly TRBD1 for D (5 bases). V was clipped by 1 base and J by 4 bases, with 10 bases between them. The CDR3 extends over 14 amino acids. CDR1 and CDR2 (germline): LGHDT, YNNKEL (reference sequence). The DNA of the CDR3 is TGTGCCAGCAGCCAAGCGGCTGGGGGCACTGAAGCTTTCTTT. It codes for CASSQAAGGTEAFF.

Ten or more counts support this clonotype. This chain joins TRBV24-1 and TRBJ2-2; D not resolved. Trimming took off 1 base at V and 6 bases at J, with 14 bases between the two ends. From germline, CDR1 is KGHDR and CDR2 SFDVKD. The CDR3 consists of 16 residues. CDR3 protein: CATSDLKSVGPGELFF. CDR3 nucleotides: TGTGCCACCAGTGATTTAAAGTCGGTCGGCCCCGGGGAGCTGTTTTTT.

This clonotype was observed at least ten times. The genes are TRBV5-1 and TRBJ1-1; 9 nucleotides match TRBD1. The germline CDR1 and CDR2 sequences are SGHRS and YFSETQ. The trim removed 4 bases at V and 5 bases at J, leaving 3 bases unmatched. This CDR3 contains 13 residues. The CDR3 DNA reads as TGCGCCAGCAGCGGGGACAGGGCAACTGAAGCTTTCTTT. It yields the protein CASSGDRATEAFF.

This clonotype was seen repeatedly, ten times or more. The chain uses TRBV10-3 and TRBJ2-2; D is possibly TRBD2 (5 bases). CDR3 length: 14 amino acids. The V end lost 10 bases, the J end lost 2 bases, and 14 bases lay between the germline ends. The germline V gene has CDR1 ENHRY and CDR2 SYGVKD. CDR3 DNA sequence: TGTGCCACCGAGGGAAGTAGAAACACCGGGGAGCTGTTTTTT. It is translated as CATEGSRNTGELFF.

CDR3 coding DNA: TGCAGTGCTTCCCCCGGGACTAGCGGGGATGAGCAGTACTTC. Its translation: CSASPGTSGDEQYF. The chain links TRBV20-1 to TRBJ2-7; 13 bases agree with TRBD2. V trimming: 5 bases; J trimming: 7 bases; junction bases outside the gene matches: 8. CDR1 and CDR2 (germline): DFQATT, SNEGSKA (reference sequence). The CDR3 totals 14 residues.

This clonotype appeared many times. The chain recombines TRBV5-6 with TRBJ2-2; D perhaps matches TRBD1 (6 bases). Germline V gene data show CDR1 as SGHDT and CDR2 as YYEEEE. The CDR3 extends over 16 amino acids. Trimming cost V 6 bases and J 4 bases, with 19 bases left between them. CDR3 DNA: TGTGCCAGCACCAAGTTTCAGGGGTTTAGCACCGGGGAGCTGTTTTTT. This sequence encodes CASTKFQGFSTGELFF.

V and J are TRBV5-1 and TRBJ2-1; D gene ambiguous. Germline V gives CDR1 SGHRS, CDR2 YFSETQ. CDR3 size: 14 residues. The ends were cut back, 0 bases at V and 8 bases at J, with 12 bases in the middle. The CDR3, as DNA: TGCGCCAGCAGCTTGGGGCTAGACTCGGATGAGCAGTTCTTC. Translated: CASSLGLDSDEQFF.

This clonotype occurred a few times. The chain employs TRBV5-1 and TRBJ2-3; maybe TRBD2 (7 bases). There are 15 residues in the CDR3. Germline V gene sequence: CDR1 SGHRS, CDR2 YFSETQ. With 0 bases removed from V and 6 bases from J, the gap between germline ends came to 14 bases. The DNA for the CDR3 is TGCGCCAGCAGCTTGGGGGGGGGCACCTCCGATACGCAGTATTTT. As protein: CASSLGGGTSDTQYF.

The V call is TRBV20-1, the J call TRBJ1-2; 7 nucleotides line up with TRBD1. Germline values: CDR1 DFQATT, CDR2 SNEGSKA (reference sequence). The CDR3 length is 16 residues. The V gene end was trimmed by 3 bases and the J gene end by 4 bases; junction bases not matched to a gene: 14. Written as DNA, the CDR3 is TGCAGTGCTAGCGGGGGACAGTCAAGGGGCAGCTATGGCTACACCTTC. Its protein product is CSASGGQSRGSYGYTF.

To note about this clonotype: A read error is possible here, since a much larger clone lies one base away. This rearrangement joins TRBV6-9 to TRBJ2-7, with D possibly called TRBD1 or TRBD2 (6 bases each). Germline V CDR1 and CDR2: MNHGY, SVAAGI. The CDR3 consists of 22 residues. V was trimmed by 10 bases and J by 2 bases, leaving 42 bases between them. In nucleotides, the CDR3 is TGTGCCACCAAATTCGAGGGGGGACCGTACTTGCCGAGCACTAGGTCGCCCTACGAGCAGTACTTC. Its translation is CATKFEGGPYLPSTRSPYEQYF.

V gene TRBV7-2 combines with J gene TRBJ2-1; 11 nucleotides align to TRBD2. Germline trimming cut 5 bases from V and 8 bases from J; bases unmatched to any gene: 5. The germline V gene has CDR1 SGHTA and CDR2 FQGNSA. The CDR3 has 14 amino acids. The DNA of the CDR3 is TGTGCCAGCAGCCCCGGGACTAGCGGATATGAGCAGTTCTTC. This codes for CASSPGTSGYEQFF.

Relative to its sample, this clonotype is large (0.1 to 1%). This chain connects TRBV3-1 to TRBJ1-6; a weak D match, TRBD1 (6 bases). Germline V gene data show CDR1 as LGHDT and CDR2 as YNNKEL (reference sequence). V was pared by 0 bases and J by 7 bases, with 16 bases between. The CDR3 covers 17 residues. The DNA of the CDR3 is TGTGCCAGCAGCCAAGACTTCGGACAGAGGAGCAATTCACCCCTCCACTTT. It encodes CASSQDFGQRSNSPLHF.

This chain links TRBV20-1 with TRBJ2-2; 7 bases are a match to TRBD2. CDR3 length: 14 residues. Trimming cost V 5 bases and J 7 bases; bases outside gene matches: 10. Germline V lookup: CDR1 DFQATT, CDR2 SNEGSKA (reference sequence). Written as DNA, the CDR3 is TGCAGTGCTGGGGGTCGAGCGGGGCACGGGGAGCTGTTTTTT. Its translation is CSAGGRAGHGELFF.

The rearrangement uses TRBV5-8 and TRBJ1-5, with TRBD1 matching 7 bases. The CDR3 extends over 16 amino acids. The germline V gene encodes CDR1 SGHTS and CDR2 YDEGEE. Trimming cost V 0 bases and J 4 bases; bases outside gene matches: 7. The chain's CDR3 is CASSLVRGQSNQPQHF. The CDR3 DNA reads TGTGCCAGCAGCTTGGTAAGGGGACAGTCGAATCAGCCCCAGCATTTT.

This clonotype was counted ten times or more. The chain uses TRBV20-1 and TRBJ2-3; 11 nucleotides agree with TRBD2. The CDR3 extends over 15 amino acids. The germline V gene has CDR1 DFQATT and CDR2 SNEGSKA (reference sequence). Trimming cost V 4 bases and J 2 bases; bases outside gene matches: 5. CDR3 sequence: CSATTSGGPTDTQYF. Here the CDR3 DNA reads TGCAGTGCTACTACTAGCGGGGGACCCACAGATACGCAGTATTTT.

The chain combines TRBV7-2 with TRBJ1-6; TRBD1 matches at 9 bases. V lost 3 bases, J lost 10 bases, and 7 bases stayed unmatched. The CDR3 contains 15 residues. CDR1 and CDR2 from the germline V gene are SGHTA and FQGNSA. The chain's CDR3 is CASSLIQGAKSPLHF. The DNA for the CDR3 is TGTGCCAGCAGCTTGATACAGGGGGCCAAATCACCCCTCCACTTT. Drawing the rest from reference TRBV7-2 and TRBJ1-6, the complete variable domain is GAGVSQSPSNKVTEKGKDVELRCDPISGHTALYWYRQSLGQGLEFLIYFQGNSAPDKSGLPSDRFSAERTGGSVSTLTIQRTQQEDSAVYLCASSLIQGAKSPLHFGNGTRLTVT.

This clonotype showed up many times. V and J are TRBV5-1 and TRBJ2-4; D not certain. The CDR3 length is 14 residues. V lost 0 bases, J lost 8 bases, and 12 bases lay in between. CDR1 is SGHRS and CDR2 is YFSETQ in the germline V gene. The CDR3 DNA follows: TGCGCCAGCAGCTTGGCCCCCCCTGGGGACATTCAGTACTTC. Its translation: CASSLAPPGDIQYF.